Following are 4 T cell receptor beta chains from one sample sequenced in a study of lymphopenia after photon versus proton radiotherapy. This table comes from immunoSEQ multiplex PCR, and its TCRdb copy is limited to in-frame clones, with some not included. The sample yields tens of thousands of clones, more than 85% seen once. The sample in question was peripheral blood, obtained from a patient treated with photon-based radiotherapy. The receptors stem from a woman aged 40 to 55 with cholangiocarcinoma.

This chain links TRBV4-2 with TRBJ1-2, with D maybe TRBD1 (6 bases). CDR3 length: 17 residues. Deletions cut 0 bases from V and 5 bases from J, with 19 bases between. The V gene's germline CDR1 is LGHNA and CDR2 YNFKEQ. CDR3 loop: CASSQEGTTGNLYGYTF. In DNA, the CDR3 is TGTGCCAGCAGCCAAGAGGGGACGACAGGCAATCTATATGGCTACACCTTC.

CDR3 amino acids: CASSINWGRGNTIYF. The DNA for the CDR3 is TGCGCCAGCAGCATTAATTGGGGGCGAGGAAACACCATATATTTT. This sequence joins TRBV10-2 and TRBJ1-3, with a weak D call TRBD1 (6 bases). Germline CDR1 reads WSHSY; CDR2 reads SAAADI. The CDR3 is 15 residues long. The V end was cut by 6 bases, the J end by 4 bases, with 16 bases between.

The rearrangement uses TRBV6-6 and TRBJ1-5, with D possibly matching TRBD1 (5 bases). The V and J ends lost 3 bases and 5 bases respectively, with 11 bases between them. The germline CDR1 and CDR2 sequences are MNHNY and SVGAGI (reference sequence). The CDR3 runs to 14 residues. CDR3 region: CASSYLDRDQPQHF. In DNA, the CDR3 is TGTGCCAGCAGTTATCTCGACAGAGATCAGCCCCAGCATTTT.

In regard to this clone: Other DNA sequences within the sample encode an identical CDR3. This chain joins TRBV9 and TRBJ1-2; a possible D gene is TRBD1 (5 bases). Germline CDR1 is SGDLS and CDR2 is YYNGEE. This CDR3 region has 13 residues. The ends were cut back, 2 bases at V and 5 bases at J, with 10 bases in the middle. The CDR3 region is CASSVGGDYGYTF. The CDR3 DNA sequence: TGTGCCAGCAGCGTCGGGGGAGATTATGGCTACACCTTC.